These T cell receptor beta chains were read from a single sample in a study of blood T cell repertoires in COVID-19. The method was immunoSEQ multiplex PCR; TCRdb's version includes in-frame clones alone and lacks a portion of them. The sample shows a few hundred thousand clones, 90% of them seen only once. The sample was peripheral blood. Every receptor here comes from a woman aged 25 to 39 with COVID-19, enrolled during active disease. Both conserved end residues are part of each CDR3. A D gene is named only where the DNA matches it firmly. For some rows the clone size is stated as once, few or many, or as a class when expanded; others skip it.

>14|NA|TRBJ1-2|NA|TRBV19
TGTGCCAGTAGTATCCAGGGCCCTAACTATGGCTACACCTTC
CASSIQGPNYGYTF
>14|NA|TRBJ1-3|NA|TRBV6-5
TGTGCCAGCAGTCCCACAGGAACTGGAAACACCATATATTTT
CASSPTGTGNTIYF
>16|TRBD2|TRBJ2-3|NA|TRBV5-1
TGCGCCAGCAGCTTGCCTAGGACTAGCGGGAGGGATACGCAGTATTTT
CASSLPRTSGRDTQYF
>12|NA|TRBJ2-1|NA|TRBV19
TGTGCCAGTAGCCAGGGGACCAATGAGCAGTTCTTC
CASSQGTNEQFF
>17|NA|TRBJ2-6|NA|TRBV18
TGTGCCAGCTCACCCCCAGGGGCTAGAATAGGGGCCAACGTCCTGACTTTC
CASSPPGARIGANVLTF
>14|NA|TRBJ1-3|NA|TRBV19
TGTGCCAGTAGTACACAGGTAGATGGAAACACCATATATTTT
CASSTQVDGNTIYF
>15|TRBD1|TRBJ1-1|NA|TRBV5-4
TGTGCCAGCAGTTCTCGACAGGGAGGGAACACTGAAGCTTTCTTT
CASSSRQGGNTEAFF
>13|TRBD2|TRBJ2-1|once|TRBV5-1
TGCGCCAGCAGGACTAGCGGAAACAATGAGCAGTTCTTC
CASRTSGNNEQFF
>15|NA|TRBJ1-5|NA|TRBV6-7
TGTGCCAGCAGGCGGGGCATCAAGAGCGATCAGCCCCAGCATTTT
CASRRGIKSDQPQHF
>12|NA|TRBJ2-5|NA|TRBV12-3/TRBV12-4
TGTGCCAGCACCGGACTGGGGGAGACCCAGTACTTC
CASTGLGETQYF
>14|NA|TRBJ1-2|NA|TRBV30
TGTGCCTGGAGCAGGGGTATAGGTAACTATGGCTACACCTTC
CAWSRGIGNYGYTF
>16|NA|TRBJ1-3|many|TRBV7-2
TGTGCCAGCATCTTGATTTCGACTGTTCCTGGAAACACCATATATTTT
CASILISTVPGNTIYF
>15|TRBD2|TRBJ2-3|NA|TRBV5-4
TGTGCCAGCAGCTCTACTAGCGGGAGCACAGATACGCAGTATTTT
CASSSTSGSTDTQYF
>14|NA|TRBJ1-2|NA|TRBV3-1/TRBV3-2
TGTGCCAGCAGCCAAGGCACGGCTAGCTATGGCTACACCTTC
CASSQGTASYGYTF
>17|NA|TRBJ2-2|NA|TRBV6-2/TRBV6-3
TGTGCCAGCAGTTACTCGATCGGGGGGCGGAACACCGGGGAGCTGTTTTTT
CASSYSIGGRNTGELFF
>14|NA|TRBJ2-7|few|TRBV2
TGTGCCAGCAGTGAGGGACTTTCCTCCTACGAGCAGTACTTC
CASSEGLSSYEQYF
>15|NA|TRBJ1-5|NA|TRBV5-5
TGTGCCAGCAGCAAGGGGGGGATGAGGGGTCAGCCCCAGCATTTT
CASSKGGMRGQPQHF
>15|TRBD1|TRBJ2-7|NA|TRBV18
TGTGCCAGCTCACCACCATTGGGACAGGGCTACGAGCAGTACTTC
CASSPPLGQGYEQYF
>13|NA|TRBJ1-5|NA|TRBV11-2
TGTGCCAGCAGCTCCGACAGAAATCAGCCCCAGCATTTT
CASSSDRNQPQHF
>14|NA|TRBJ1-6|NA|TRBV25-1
TGTGCCAGCAGTGAGAACAGGGTTGGTTCACCCCTCCACTTT
CASSENRVGSPLHF
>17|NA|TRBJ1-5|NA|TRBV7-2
TGTGCCAGCAGCTTAGGGGGGGGACACCGGGCCAATCAGCCCCAGCATTTT
CASSLGGGHRANQPQHF
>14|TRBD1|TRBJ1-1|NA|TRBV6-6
TGTGCCAGCAGGGCGACAGGGATGAACACTGAAGCTTTCTTT
CASRATGMNTEAFF
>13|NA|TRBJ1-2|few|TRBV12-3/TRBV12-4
TGTGCCAGCAGTTTAACGGAGGTGGGCGGCTACACCTTC
CASSLTEVGGYTF
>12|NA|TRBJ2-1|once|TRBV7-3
TGTGCCAGCAGCTTAGGACTGGATGAGCAGTTCTTC
CASSLGLDEQFF
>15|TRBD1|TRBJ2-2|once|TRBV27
TGTGCCAGCAGTTTATCGACAGGGGCCCAAGGGGAGCTGTTTTTT
CASSLSTGAQGELFF
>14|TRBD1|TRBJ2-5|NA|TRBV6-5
TGTGCCAGCAGCGTAAACAGGGGGCCGGAGACCCAGTACTTC
CASSVNRGPETQYF
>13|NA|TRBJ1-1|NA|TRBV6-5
TGTGCCAGCACCGTCGGGGAGAACACTGAAGCTTTCTTT
CASTVGENTEAFF
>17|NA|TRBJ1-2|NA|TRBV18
TGTGCCAGCTCACCCCCTGGGCGGGAGAGTGAAGGCTATGGCTACACCTTC
CASSPPGRESEGYGYTF
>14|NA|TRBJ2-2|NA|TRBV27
TGTGCCAGCAGGGACAGAGCGAACACCGGGGAGCTGTTTTTT
CASRDRANTGELFF
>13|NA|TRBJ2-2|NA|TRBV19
TGTGCCAGTGCAAATTCGGTGTCCGGGGAGCTGTTTTTT
CASANSVSGELFF
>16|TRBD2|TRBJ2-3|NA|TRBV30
TGTGCCAGGGAGGGAGGACTAGCGGGGATCACAGATACGCAGTATTTT
CAREGGLAGITDTQYF
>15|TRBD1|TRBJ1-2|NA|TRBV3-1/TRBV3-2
TGTGCCAGCAGCCAACTCAGGACAGGGGTGGGTGGCTACACCTTC
CASSQLRTGVGGYTF
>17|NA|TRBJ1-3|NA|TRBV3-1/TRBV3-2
TGTGCCAGCAGCCACCTCTTGGATGGAGGGGTAGGAAACACCATATATTTT
CASSHLLDGGVGNTIYF
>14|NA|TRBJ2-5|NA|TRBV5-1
TGCGCCAGCAGCTTGTGGGCAGGCCAAGAGACCCAGTACTTC
CASSLWAGQETQYF
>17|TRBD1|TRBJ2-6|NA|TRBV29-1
TGCAGCGTTGAAGATTGGACAGGACCCTCTGGGGCCAACGTCCTGACTTTC
CSVEDWTGPSGANVLTF
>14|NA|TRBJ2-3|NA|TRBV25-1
TGTGCCAGCAGTGTTAGCGGTAGCACAGATACGCAGTATTTT
CASSVSGSTDTQYF
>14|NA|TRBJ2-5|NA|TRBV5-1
TGCGCCAGCAGCTTTCTCCAGGGCCAAGAGACCCAGTACTTC
CASSFLQGQETQYF
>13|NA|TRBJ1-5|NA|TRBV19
TGTGCCAGTAGTATAGAATCGTATCAGCCCCAGCATTTT
CASSIESYQPQHF
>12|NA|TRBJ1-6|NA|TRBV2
TGTGCCAGGAGCTCCTATAATTCACCCCTCCACTTT
CARSSYNSPLHF
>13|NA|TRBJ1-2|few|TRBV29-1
TGCAGCGCTCGGACAGTTTCGAACTATGGCTACACCTTC
CSARTVSNYGYTF
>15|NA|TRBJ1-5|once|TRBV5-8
TGTGCCAGCAGCTTGGCCGCCGGAGGGAACCAGCCCCAGCATTTT
CASSLAAGGNQPQHF
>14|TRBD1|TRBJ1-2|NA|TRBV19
TGTGCCAGTAGTGTCGACAGGGGCGCATATGGCTACACCTTC
CASSVDRGAYGYTF
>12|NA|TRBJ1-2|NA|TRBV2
TGTGCCAGCGGTTCCCCGTCAGTTGGCTACACCTTC
CASGSPSVGYTF
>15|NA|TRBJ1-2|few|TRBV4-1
TGCGCCAGCAGCCAAGATCCGGGATTCGGCTATGGCTACACCTTC
CASSQDPGFGYGYTF
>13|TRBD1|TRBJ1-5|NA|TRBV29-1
TGCAGCGTTCGACAGGGATGGGATCAGCCCCAGCATTTT
CSVRQGWDQPQHF
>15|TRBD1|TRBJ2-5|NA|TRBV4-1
TGCGCCAGCAGCCGAGGACAGGAGATACAAGAGACCCAGTACTTC
CASSRGQEIQETQYF
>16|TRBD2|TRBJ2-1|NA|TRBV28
TGTGCCAGCAGCCCCACTAGCGGGTATTCCTACAATGAGCAGTTCTTC
CASSPTSGYSYNEQFF
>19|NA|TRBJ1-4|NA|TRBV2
TGTGCCAGCACAGAGGGTATCTGGGGGGGGGTTGCAACTAATGAAAAACTGTTTTTT
CASTEGIWGGVATNEKLFF
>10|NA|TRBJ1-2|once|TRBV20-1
TGCAGTGCCGAGGGCTATGGCTACACCTTC
CSAEGYGYTF
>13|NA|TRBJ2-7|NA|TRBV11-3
TGTGCCAGCTCCCCAGACAGCGAATACGAGCAGTACTTC
CASSPDSEYEQYF
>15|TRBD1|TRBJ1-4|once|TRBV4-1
TGCGCCAGCAGCCAAGCCAGGGGGCCTAATGAAAAACTGTTTTTT
CASSQARGPNEKLFF
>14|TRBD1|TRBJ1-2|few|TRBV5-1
TGCGCCAGCAGTTACGGACAGGGTGGCGTTAGCTACACCTTC
CASSYGQGGVSYTF
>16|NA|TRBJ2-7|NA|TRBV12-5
TGTGCTAGTGGTTTGCCCGGCCGGGGGTCGATCTACGAGCAGTACTTC
CASGLPGRGSIYEQYF
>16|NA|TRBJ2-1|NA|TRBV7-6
TGTGCCAGCAGCTCCGGGGGCGGGAGCTCCTACAATGAGCAGTTCTTC
CASSSGGGSSYNEQFF
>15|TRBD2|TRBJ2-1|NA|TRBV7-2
TGTGCCAGCAGCATACTAGCGGGGGAGATAGATGAGCAGTTCTTC
CASSILAGEIDEQFF